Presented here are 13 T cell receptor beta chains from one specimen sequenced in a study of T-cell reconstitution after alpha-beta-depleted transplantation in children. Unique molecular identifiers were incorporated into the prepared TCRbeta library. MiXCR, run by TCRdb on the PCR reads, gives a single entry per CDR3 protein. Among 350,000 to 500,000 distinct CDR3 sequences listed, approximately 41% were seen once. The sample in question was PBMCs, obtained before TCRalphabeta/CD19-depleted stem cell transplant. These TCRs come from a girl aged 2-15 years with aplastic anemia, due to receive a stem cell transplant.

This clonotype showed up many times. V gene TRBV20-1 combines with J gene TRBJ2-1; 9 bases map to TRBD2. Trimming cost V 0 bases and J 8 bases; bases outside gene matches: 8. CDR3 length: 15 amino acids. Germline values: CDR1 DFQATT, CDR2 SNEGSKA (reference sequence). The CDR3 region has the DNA TGCAGTGCTAGAGATTTGGCGGGAGGGCTCCATGAGCAGTTCTTC. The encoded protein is CSARDLAGGLHEQFF.

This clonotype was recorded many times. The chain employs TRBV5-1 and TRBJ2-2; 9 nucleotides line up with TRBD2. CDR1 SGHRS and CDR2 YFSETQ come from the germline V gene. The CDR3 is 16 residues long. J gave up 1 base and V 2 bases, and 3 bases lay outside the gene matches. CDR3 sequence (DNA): TGCGCCAGCAGCTTCTCACTAGCGGGGAACACCGGGGAGCTGTTTTTT. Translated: CASSFSLAGNTGELFF.

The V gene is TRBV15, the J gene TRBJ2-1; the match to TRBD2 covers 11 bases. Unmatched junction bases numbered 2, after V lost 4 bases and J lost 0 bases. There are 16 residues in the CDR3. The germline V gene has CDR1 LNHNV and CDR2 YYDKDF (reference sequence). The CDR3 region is CATSTLAGGSYNEQFF. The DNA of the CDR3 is TGTGCCACCAGCACCCTAGCGGGGGGCTCCTACAATGAGCAGTTCTTC.

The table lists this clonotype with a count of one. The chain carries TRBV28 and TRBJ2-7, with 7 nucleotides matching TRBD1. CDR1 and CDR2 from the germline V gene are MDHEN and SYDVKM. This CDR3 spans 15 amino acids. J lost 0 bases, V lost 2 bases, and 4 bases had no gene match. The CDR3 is CASSLRAGGSYEQYF. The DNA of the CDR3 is TGTGCCAGCAGTTTAAGGGCAGGGGGCTCCTACGAGCAGTACTTC.

CDR3 DNA sequence: TGTGCCAGCAGTTTACATCACGGGTTGCGAGAGCAGTTCTTC. Residues: CASSLHHGLREQFF. The V call is TRBV27, the J call TRBJ2-1; the D is unclear. Trimming left V 2 bases short and J 10 bases short, with 15 bases between. Germline V CDR1 and CDR2: MNHEY, SMNVEV (reference sequence). The CDR3 is 14 amino acids.

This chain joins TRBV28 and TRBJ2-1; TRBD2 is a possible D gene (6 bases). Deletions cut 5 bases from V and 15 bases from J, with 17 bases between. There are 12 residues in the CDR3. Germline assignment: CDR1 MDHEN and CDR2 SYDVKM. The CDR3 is CASSPRKEGSFF. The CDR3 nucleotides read TGTGCCAGCAGTCCCAGGAAGGAGGGATCGTTCTTC. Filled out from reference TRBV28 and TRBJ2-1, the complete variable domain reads DVKVTQSSRYLVKRTGEKVFLECVQDMDHENMFWYRQDPGLGLRLIYFSYDVKMKEKGDIPEGYSVSREKKERFSLILESASTNQTSMYLCASSPRKEGSFFGPGTRLTVL.

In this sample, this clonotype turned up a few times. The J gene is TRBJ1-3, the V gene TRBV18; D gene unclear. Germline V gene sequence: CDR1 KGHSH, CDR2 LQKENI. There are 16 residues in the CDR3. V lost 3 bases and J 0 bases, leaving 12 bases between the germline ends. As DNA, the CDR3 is TGTGCCAGCTCACCTACGGACGGAGGCTCTGGAAACACCATATATTTT. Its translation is CASSPTDGGSGNTIYF.

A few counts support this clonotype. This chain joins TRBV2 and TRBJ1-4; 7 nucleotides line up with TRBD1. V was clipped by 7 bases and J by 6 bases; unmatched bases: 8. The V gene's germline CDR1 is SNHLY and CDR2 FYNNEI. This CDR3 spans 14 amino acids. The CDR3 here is CASTETGPDEKLFF. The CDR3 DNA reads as TGTGCCAGCACCGAGACAGGGCCGGATGAAAAACTGTTTTTT.

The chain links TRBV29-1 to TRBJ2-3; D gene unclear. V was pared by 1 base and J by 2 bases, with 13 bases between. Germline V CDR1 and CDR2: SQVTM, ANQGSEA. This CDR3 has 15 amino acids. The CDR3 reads CSVEGSSKHTDTQYF. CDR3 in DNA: TGCAGCGTTGAAGGTTCATCTAAACACACAGATACGCAGTATTTT.

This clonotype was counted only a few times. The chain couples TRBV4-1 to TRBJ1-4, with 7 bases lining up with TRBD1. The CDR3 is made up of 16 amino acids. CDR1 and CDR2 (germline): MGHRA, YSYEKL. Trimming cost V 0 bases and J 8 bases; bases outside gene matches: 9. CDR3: CASSQEAALQGEKLFF. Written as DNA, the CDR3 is TGCGCCAGCAGCCAAGAAGCGGCTCTACAGGGGGAAAAACTGTTTTTT.

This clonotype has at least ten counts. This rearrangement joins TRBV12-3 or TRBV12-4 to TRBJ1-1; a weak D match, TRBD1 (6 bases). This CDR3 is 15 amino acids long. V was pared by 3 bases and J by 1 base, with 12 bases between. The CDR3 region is CASSFLVTGNTEAFF. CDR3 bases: TGTGCCAGCAGTTTCCTCGTGACAGGGAACACTGAAGCTTTCTTT.

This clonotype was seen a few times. This chain's CDR3 is CASRQQQETQYF. The CDR3 DNA sequence: TGCGCCAGCAGACAGCAACAAGAGACCCAGTACTTC. The V and J genes are TRBV5-1 and TRBJ2-5; D is unclear. Looked up from germline, CDR1 is SGHRS and CDR2 is YFSETQ. The CDR3 contains 12 residues. V was shortened by 5 bases and J by 2 bases, with 7 bases between the two germline ends.

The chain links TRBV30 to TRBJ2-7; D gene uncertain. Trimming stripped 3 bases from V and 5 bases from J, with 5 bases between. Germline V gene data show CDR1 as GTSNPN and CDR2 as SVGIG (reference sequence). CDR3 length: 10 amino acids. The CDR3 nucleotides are TGTGCCTGGAGCGTCCACGAGCAGTACTTC. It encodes CAWSVHEQYF.